This T cell receptor beta chain derives from a study of T cell repertoires in cytomegalovirus infection. Across the whole study: A matching HLA type, together with CMV infection, was signaled by public TCR beta signatures.

MiXCR, run by TCRdb on the reads, gives a single entry per CDR3 protein. In the table there are 300,000 to 400,000 distinct CDR3 sequences, 25% to 30% of which are singletons. This CDR3 has 14 amino acids. CDR1 and CDR2 (germline): MNHEY, SVGAGI. Between the trimmed V and J ends, which lost 9 bases and 2 bases, there was a span of 15 bases. Concerning this clonotype itself: Its specificity is unknown.

The specimen was cultured PBMCs, collected from culture after CMV antigen stimulation. V usage is TRBV6-5 and J usage is TRBJ2-3; TRBD1 is a possible D gene (5 bases). The TCR sequence derives from a human donor in good health (CMV status not recorded). Some clones in this sample may be carry-over from other donors' samples. The chain's CDR3 is CASRQTLSTDTQYF. CDR3 nucleotide sequence: TGTGCCAGTCGACAGACCCTTTCCACAGATACGCAGTATTTT.